A selection of T cell receptor beta chains follows, all from one sample in a study of shared clonotypes between healthy human individuals. Generated by immunoSEQ multiplex PCR, the TCRdb table keeps only in-frame clones and is missing some. The sample has around 2,000,000 clones, roughly 94% seen once. Input material: naive CD8+ T cells sorted from blood. The receptor source for this set is a man aged 18 to 30 in good health. CDR3s include the opening cysteine and the closing phenylalanine or tryptophan. The D gene is left open where the match is weak. Clone size appears in some rows only: once, few, many, or a class for an expanded clone.

v_call	clone_size	cdr3_length	d_call	j_call	cdr3_aa	cdr3_nt
TRBV4-1	NA	13	NA	TRBJ1-1	CASSQVGYTEAFF	TGCGCCAGCAGCCAAGTCGGGTACACTGAAGCTTTCTTT
TRBV6-5	NA	14	NA	TRBJ2-2	CASSPPRSPGELFF	TGTGCCAGCAGTCCTCCTAGGAGCCCCGGGGAGCTGTTTTTT
TRBV9	NA	13	NA	TRBJ1-6	CASREGWNSPLHF	TGTGCCAGTCGCGAGGGGTGGAATTCACCCCTCCACTTT
TRBV10-3	NA	16	NA	TRBJ2-3	CAISEVRLGTLDTQYF	TGTGCCATCAGTGAGGTTAGACTAGGAACATTAGATACGCAGTATTTT
TRBV19	NA	15	NA	TRBJ2-6	CASWGSKSGANVLTF	TGTGCCAGCTGGGGCAGCAAGTCTGGGGCCAACGTCCTGACTTTC
TRBV27	NA	13	NA	TRBJ1-5	CASSLDGNQPQHF	TGTGCCAGCAGTTTAGACGGCAATCAGCCCCAGCATTTT
TRBV28	NA	13	NA	TRBJ1-1	CASSLGRGTEAFF	TGTGCCAGCAGTTTGGGGAGAGGCACTGAAGCTTTCTTT
TRBV6-5	NA	13	TRBD2	TRBJ2-7	CASSYREGYEQYF	TGTGCCAGCAGTTACCGGGAGGGCTACGAGCAGTACTTC
TRBV4-3	NA	19	TRBD2	TRBJ2-5	CASSQDFGGLAGDQETQYF	TGCGCCAGCAGCCAAGATTTTGGGGGACTAGCGGGAGACCAAGAGACCCAGTACTTC
TRBV19	NA	14	NA	TRBJ1-2	CASSFTEGINGYTF	TGTGCCAGTAGTTTCACAGAAGGGATAAATGGCTACACCTTC
TRBV19	NA	15	NA	TRBJ1-5	CASRWGYYSNQPQHF	TGTGCCAGTAGATGGGGGTATTATAGCAATCAGCCCCAGCATTTT
TRBV7-6	NA	20	NA	TRBJ2-3	CASSLAGFEGWRSSTDTQYF	TGTGCCAGCAGCTTAGCTGGTTTCGAGGGTTGGAGGTCTAGCACAGATACGCAGTATTTT
TRBV10-3	NA	13	NA	TRBJ2-7	CAISGDSSYEQYF	TGTGCCATCAGTGGGGACTCATCCTACGAGCAGTACTTC
TRBV5-6	NA	12	NA	TRBJ2-3	CASSISTDTQYF	TGTGCCAGCAGCATTAGCACAGATACGCAGTATTTT
TRBV9	once	14	TRBD2	TRBJ2-5	CASSVGLAGGTQYF	TGTGCCAGCAGCGTAGGACTAGCGGGGGGGACCCAGTACTTC
TRBV7-9	once	16	NA	TRBJ2-6	CASSPGPPSGANVLTF	TGTGCCAGCAGCCCCGGACCACCCTCTGGGGCCAACGTCCTGACTTTC
TRBV28	NA	15	TRBD2	TRBJ2-1	CASSIAGAVYNEQFF	TGTGCCAGCAGTATAGCGGGGGCCGTCTACAATGAGCAGTTCTTC
TRBV28	NA	15	NA	TRBJ2-7	CASSFTETSSYEQYF	TGTGCCAGCAGTTTCACGGAAACTAGCTCCTACGAGCAGTACTTC
TRBV9	NA	17	TRBD1	TRBJ2-7	CASSAIRSRGFFYEQYF	TGTGCCAGCAGCGCCATTCGGTCCAGGGGGTTCTTCTACGAGCAGTACTTC
TRBV28	NA	15	TRBD1	TRBJ2-7	CASSPTGEVLDEQYF	TGTGCCAGCAGTCCGACAGGGGAGGTCCTGGACGAGCAGTACTTC
TRBV6-1	NA	15	NA	TRBJ1-6	CASSERGGYNSPLHF	TGTGCCAGCAGTGAGAGGGGGGGCTATAATTCACCCCTCCACTTT
TRBV11-2	NA	15	TRBD1	TRBJ1-2	CASSSRDRGLYGYTF	TGTGCCAGCAGCTCGAGGGACAGGGGGTTGTATGGCTACACCTTC
TRBV7-2	once	14	NA	TRBJ1-2	CASSSTVDFDGYTF	TGTGCCAGCAGCTCAACTGTTGATTTCGATGGCTACACCTTC
TRBV27	NA	14	TRBD1	TRBJ1-4	CASSLTGGREKLFF	TGTGCCAGCAGTCTGACAGGGGGCCGGGAAAAACTGTTTTTT
TRBV4-1	once	15	NA	TRBJ2-2	CASSPPEGGSGELFF	TGCGCCAGCAGCCCCCCAGAGGGGGGTTCCGGGGAGCTGTTTTTT
TRBV7-8	NA	12	NA	TRBJ2-7	CASSLPGREQYF	TGTGCCAGCAGCCTCCCGGGAAGGGAGCAGTACTTC
TRBV5-6	NA	12	NA	TRBJ2-1	CASSWGTGEQFF	TGTGCCAGCAGCTGGGGGACGGGTGAGCAGTTCTTC
TRBV27	NA	15	NA	TRBJ2-5	CASSLNGMYQETQYF	TGTGCCAGCAGTTTAAACGGGATGTACCAAGAGACCCAGTACTTC
TRBV28	NA	13	TRBD1	TRBJ1-2	CASSSDRDYGYTF	TGTGCCAGCAGTTCCGACAGGGACTATGGCTACACCTTC
TRBV27	NA	13	NA	TRBJ2-7	CASRPAGAYEQYF	TGTGCCAGCAGACCAGCTGGGGCCTACGAGCAGTACTTC
TRBV5-6	NA	16	TRBD1	TRBJ1-2	CASSLGERGPPVGYTF	TGTGCCAGCAGCTTGGGCGAGAGGGGGCCTCCAGTGGGCTACACCTTC
TRBV5-1	NA	15	NA	TRBJ2-1	CASSLAAPSYNEQFF	TGCGCCAGCAGCTTGGCGGCACCCTCCTACAATGAGCAGTTCTTC
TRBV27	once	13	NA	TRBJ1-1	CASRPTGYTEAFF	TGTGCCAGCAGACCTACAGGGTACACTGAAGCTTTCTTT
TRBV5-1	NA	15	NA	TRBJ2-1	CASSLEGGLPNEQFF	TGCGCCAGCAGCTTGGAGGGGGGCCTGCCCAATGAGCAGTTCTTC
TRBV27	NA	12	NA	TRBJ2-1	CASSEIDGWQFF	TGTGCCAGCAGTGAAATAGACGGGTGGCAGTTCTTC
TRBV29-1	NA	10	NA	TRBJ2-3	CSVTADTQYF	TGCAGCGTTACCGCAGATACGCAGTATTTT
TRBV7-9	once	14	TRBD2	TRBJ2-7	CASSQAGGSYEQYF	TGTGCCAGCAGCCAGGCGGGAGGTTCCTACGAGCAGTACTTC
TRBV5-1	NA	17	TRBD1	TRBJ2-6	CASSIGQGEAGANVLTF	TGCGCCAGCAGCATCGGACAGGGTGAGGCTGGGGCCAACGTCCTGACTTTC
TRBV19	NA	15	NA	TRBJ2-2	CASSMPTGRTGELFF	TGTGCCAGTAGTATGCCGACAGGAAGAACCGGGGAGCTGTTTTTT
TRBV29-1	NA	13	TRBD2	TRBJ2-7	CSVLAGGPDEQYF	TGCAGCGTGCTAGCGGGGGGGCCGGACGAGCAGTACTTC
TRBV28	NA	14	NA	TRBJ1-2	CASSYRGPSYGYTF	TGTGCCAGCAGTTATAGGGGCCCCTCTTATGGCTACACCTTC
TRBV5-6	NA	16	TRBD2	TRBJ2-7	CASSPISGGSLYEQYF	TGTGCCAGCAGCCCGATTTCCGGGGGGTCTCTCTACGAGCAGTACTTC
TRBV4-3	NA	18	TRBD2	TRBJ2-3	CASSQDLISGTQTDTQYF	TGCGCCAGCAGCCAAGATTTAATTAGCGGGACGCAAACAGATACGCAGTATTTT
TRBV28	NA	14	NA	TRBJ2-7	CASRLVGSSYEQYF	TGTGCCAGCAGACTGGTGGGCAGCTCCTACGAGCAGTACTTC
TRBV19	few	13	NA	TRBJ2-5	CASSIDLEETQYF	TGTGCCAGTAGTATAGATCTCGAGGAGACCCAGTACTTC